This record looks at one T cell receptor (beta chain) sequence and its context. After removal of 5 bases from V and 4 bases from J, the junction contained 13 bases not matched to a gene. The CDR3 totals 15 residues. Germline values: CDR1 SQVTM, CDR2 ANQGSEA. The record originates from a study of control samples from healthy donors and cancer patients. Assay used: immunoSEQ multiplex PCR; TCRdb lists only in-frame clones, some missing. The table records about 150,000 clones, approximately 93% of them present only once. Material for sequencing was blood. The receptor's source is a man in his late teens or twenties in good health. The genes are TRBV29-1 and TRBJ2-5; 7 bases agree with TRBD1. The CDR3 sequence: CSVKVSGGAAETQYF. CDR3 sequence (DNA): TGCAGCGTTAAGGTGTCAGGGGGTGCGGCAGAGACCCAGTACTTC.